This T cell receptor (beta chain) was sequenced during a study of blood T cell repertoires in COVID-19 (dated by TCRdb to the early 2020s). Study-level background: The collaborator samples originated in the United States, Italy and Spain and spanned the acute and convalescent phases of COVID-19. The material from the prospective study consisted of cDNA or gDNA derived from T cells, B-cell-depleted T cells, or PBMCs. The dataset comprised deeply sampled blood TCRbeta repertoires from subjects exposed to, actively infected with, or recovered from COVID-19. The repertoires were released in a freely available public database meant as a resource for research on the immune response to SARS-CoV-2. Samples came from the ongoing ImmuneRACE study (first 160 participants) plus 1,254 subjects from 6 global collaborators. Nearly every sample came with metadata listing a de-identified subject ID, COVID-19 status, age in years and sex. Where available, HLA class I and class II types were obtained from metadata supplied by the sample provider rather than from assay-based typing.

The immunoSEQ Assay, a bias-controlled multiplex PCR, was used to amplify TCRbeta CDR3 regions from genomic DNA. Processing in the source paper ran as follows. Within the assay, amplification of reference gene primers was used to estimate how many nucleated cells each sample contained. Sequence reads were collapsed and filtered to measure the absolute abundance of every unique TCRbeta CDR3 rearrangement. For each sample, productive Simpson clonality was calculated as the square root of Simpson's diversity index over productive rearrangements. What TCRdb holds here is the immuneACCESS table cut down to in-frame rearrangements. Part of the clones is not present; checked against another copy, under half of the missing clones reflect an unresolved V gene, and the others are unexplained. That table furnishes V, J and clone size, whereas the DNA furnished D and trimming. The sample has about 360,000 clones on record, 65% to 85% of them singletons. The ten largest clones add up to 3% of the sample.

Whole blood was collected in K2EDTA tubes by collaborating institutions according to the institutions' own protocols. For TCRbeta analysis, collaborators shipped samples as frozen whole blood, isolated PBMCs, or DNA extracted from either of those sample types. In this sample, this clone turned up once. Its antigen is not yet known. Per-base qualities were not stored, and no clone one base away is much larger. Paper-wide results and their limitations: Clinical and demographic metadata were provided uncurated, with the amount varying by source and participant.

This sequence was found in a man aged 25-40 years with active or convalescent COVID-19. Sequencing was carried out using peripheral blood.

The sequence in DNA is TGTGCCATCAGTCCGACAGGCGAGGACACTGAAGCTTTCTTT. Its protein reads: CAISPTGEDTEAFF. The sequence links TRBV10-3 to TRBJ1-1, and possibly TRBD1, on 6 matching bases. The trim is 5 bases for V and 3 bases for J, with a gap of 13 bases between the germline ends. The CDR3 spans 14 residues, from the cysteine through the phenylalanine. Here the CDR3 DNA is all that survives: 42 bases in frame from base 1. Looking up the germline V gene yields CDR1 ENHRY and CDR2 SYGVKD.